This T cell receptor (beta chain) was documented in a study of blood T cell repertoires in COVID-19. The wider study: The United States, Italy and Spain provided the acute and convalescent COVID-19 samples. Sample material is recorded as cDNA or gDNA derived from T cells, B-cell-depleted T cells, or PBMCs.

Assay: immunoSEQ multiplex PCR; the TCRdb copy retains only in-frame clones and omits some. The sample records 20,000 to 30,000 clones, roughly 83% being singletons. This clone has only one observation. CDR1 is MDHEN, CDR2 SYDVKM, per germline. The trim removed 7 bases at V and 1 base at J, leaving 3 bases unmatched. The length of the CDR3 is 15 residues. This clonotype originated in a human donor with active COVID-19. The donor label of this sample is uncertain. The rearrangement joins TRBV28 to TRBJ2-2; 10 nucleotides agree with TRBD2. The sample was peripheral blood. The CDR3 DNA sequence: TGTGCCAGCACTAGCGGGAGTTTGAACACCGGGGAGCTGTTTTTT. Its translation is CASTSGSLNTGELFF.